These 13 T cell receptor beta chains were all obtained from the same sample, sequenced in a study of PD-1 blockade in mismatch repair-deficient tumors. Method: immunoSEQ multiplex PCR; TCRdb's copy keeps in-frame clones and lacks some. The data show roughly 120,000 clones, roughly 80% seen once. Here the sequenced sample was peripheral blood, taken 60 to 65 weeks after starting pembrolizumab. The receptors derive from an adult with mismatch repair-deficient cancer.

The V call is TRBV18, the J call TRBJ1-5; unclear D gene. The CDR3 covers 16 residues. The V end was cut by 1 base, the J end by 2 bases, with 12 bases between. The germline V gene encodes CDR1 KGHSH and CDR2 LQKENI. This chain's CDR3 is CASSPLGEARNQPQHF. For the CDR3, the DNA is TGTGCCAGCTCACCACTTGGGGAGGCTCGCAATCAGCCCCAGCATTTT.

The sample holds a few counts of this clone. The CDR3 bases are TGTGCCAGCAGCGTACTAGCGAGGGAGACCCAGTACTTC. It translates to CASSVLARETQYF. The chain recombines TRBV7-8 with TRBJ2-5; 7 bases map to TRBD2. CDR1 is SGHVS and CDR2 is FQNEAQ in the germline V gene. The CDR3 is 13 amino acids. With 5 bases clipped from V and 5 bases from J, the junction kept 5 bases outside the gene matches.

This chain uses TRBV7-9 with TRBJ1-1, with D possibly matching TRBD1 (6 bases). Trimming cost V 5 bases and J 10 bases, with 11 bases left between them. The CDR3 has 11 residues. Germline CDR1 is SEHNR and CDR2 is FQNEAQ (reference sequence). The CDR3 is CASSRTERAFF. The CDR3 nucleotides read TGTGCCAGCAGCCGGACAGAACGAGCTTTCTTT.

V gene TRBV6-5 combines with J gene TRBJ2-1, with 11 bases matching TRBD2. The CDR3 runs to 15 residues. Germline loops: CDR1 MNHEY, CDR2 SVGAGI. V was clipped by 7 bases and J by 2 bases; unmatched bases: 4. The CDR3 region has the DNA TGTGCCAGCATTAGCGGGAGGGTCGCCTACAATGAGCAGTTCTTC. Translated: CASISGRVAYNEQFF.

This chain uses TRBV7-9 with TRBJ2-5, with a tentative D call TRBD2 (6 bases). The CDR3 contains 15 residues. Deletions cut 5 bases from V and 1 base from J, with 14 bases between. The germline V gene has CDR1 SEHNR and CDR2 FQNEAQ (reference sequence). The CDR3 sequence: CASSPWGLFQETQYF. CDR3 DNA: TGTGCCAGCAGCCCTTGGGGACTGTTCCAAGAGACCCAGTACTTC.

The chain joins TRBV2 to TRBJ2-7; D is unresolved. The germline CDR1 and CDR2 sequences are SNHLY and FYNNEI. The CDR3 sequence is 12 residues long. V lost 3 bases and J 4 bases, leaving 7 bases between the germline ends. The CDR3 DNA follows: TGTGCCAGCAGTGAGGCCCCTTACGAGCAGTACTTC. This sequence encodes CASSEAPYEQYF.

The CDR3 region is CASSQAYSGRSRDEQFF. In nucleotides, the CDR3 is TGCGCCAGCAGCCAAGCATATAGCGGGAGGTCTCGCGATGAGCAGTTCTTC. The V call is TRBV4-1, the J call TRBJ2-1; 10 nucleotides match TRBD2. Germline V gene data show CDR1 as MGHRA and CDR2 as YSYEKL. After removal of 1 base from V and 8 bases from J, the junction contained 11 bases not matched to a gene. This CDR3 has 17 residues.

The rearrangement links TRBV5-1 to TRBJ1-1, with D unresolved. Trimming shortened V by 5 bases and J by 1 base, and 9 bases separated the two germline ends. Looked up from germline, CDR1 is SGHRS and CDR2 is YFSETQ. CDR3 length equals 13 residues. CDR3 region: CASSIQPNTEAFF. As DNA, the CDR3 is TGCGCCAGCAGTATACAGCCGAACACTGAAGCTTTCTTT.

The rearrangement links TRBV12-5 to TRBJ1-2; the D is unclear. This CDR3 has 13 residues. Germline assignment: CDR1 LGHNT and CDR2 FRNRAP. V lost 5 bases to trimming and J lost 4 bases, with 11 bases between them. The CDR3 coding sequence is TGTGCTAGTGGTCCCTACGCGGGCTATGGCTACACCTTC. It translates to CASGPYAGYGYTF.

This clone was observed a handful of times. J is TRBJ1-2 and V is TRBV5-4; possible D gene TRBD1, 5 bases. V dropped 4 bases and J dropped 3 bases, with 13 bases sitting between them. CDR3 length: 14 residues. CDR1 and CDR2 (germline): SGHNT, YYREEE (reference sequence). The CDR3 nucleotides are TGTGCCAGCAGCCTAAAAATGGGGGACTATGGCTACACCTTC. Amino acids: CASSLKMGDYGYTF. Full variable domain (rest looked up from reference TRBV5-4 and TRBJ1-2): ETGVTQSPTHLIKTRGQQVTLRCSSQSGHNTVSWYQQALGQGPQFIFQYYREEENGRGNFPPRFSGLQFPNYSSELNVNALELDDSALYLCASSLKMGDYGYTFGSGTRLTVV.

This clone was seen just once. This chain uses TRBV27 with TRBJ2-3; 9 bases are a match to TRBD2. Germline lookup yields CDR1 MNHEY and CDR2 SMNVEV (reference sequence). J lost 0 bases, V lost 2 bases, and 12 bases had no gene match. The CDR3 runs 19 residues. The DNA of the CDR3 is TGTGCCAGCAGTTTAATAGCGGGAGAGTTTTACCCAAGCACAGATACGCAGTATTTT. Residues: CASSLIAGEFYPSTDTQYF.

The chain carries TRBV10-2 and TRBJ1-5, with 11 positions matching TRBD1. With 4 bases clipped from V and 1 base from J, the junction kept 3 bases outside the gene matches. Germline lookup yields CDR1 WSHSY and CDR2 SAAADI. This CDR3 region has 16 residues. CDR3 protein: CASSGRDRGSNQPQHF. The CDR3 region has the DNA TGCGCCAGCAGTGGGCGGGACAGGGGGAGCAATCAGCCCCAGCATTTT.

V and J are TRBV30 and TRBJ1-2; D not resolved. Germline CDR1 and CDR2: GTSNPN and SVGIG (reference sequence). This CDR3 has 17 residues. Trimming took off 3 bases at V and 0 bases at J, with 20 bases between the two ends. The CDR3 DNA is TGTGCCTGGAGCGGGTCCGGGAACAGCTGGTCTAACTATGGCTACACCTTC. This encodes CAWSGSGNSWSNYGYTF.